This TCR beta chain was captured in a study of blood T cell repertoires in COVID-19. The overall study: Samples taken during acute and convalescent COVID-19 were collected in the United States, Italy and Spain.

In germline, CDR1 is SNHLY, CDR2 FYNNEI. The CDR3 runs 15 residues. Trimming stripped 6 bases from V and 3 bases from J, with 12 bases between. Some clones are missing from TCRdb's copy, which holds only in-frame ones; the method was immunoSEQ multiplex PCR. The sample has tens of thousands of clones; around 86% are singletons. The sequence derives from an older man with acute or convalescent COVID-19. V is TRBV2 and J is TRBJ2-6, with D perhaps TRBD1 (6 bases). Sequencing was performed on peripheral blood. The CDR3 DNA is TGTGCCAGCAGGACACAGGGTAGTGGGGCCAACGTCCTGACTTTC. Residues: CASRTQGSGANVLTF.